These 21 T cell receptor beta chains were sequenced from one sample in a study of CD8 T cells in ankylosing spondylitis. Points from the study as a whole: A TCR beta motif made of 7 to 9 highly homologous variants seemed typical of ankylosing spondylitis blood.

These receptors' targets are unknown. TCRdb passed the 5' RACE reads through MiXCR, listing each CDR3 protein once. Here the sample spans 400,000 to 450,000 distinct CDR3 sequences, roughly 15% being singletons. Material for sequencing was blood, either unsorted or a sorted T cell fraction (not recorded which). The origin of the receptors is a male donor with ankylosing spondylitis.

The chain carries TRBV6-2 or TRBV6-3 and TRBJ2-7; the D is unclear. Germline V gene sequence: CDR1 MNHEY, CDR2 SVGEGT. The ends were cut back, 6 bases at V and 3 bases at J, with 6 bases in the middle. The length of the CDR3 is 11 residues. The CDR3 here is CASRIHYEQYF. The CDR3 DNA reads TGTGCCAGCAGAATACACTACGAGCAGTACTTC.

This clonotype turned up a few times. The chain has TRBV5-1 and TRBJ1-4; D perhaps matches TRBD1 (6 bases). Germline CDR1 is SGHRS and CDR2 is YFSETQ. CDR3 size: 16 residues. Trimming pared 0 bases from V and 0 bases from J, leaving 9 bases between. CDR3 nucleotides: TGCGCCAGCAGCTTGGTGGACAGCACAACTAATGAAAAACTGTTTTTT. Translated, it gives CASSLVDSTTNEKLFF.

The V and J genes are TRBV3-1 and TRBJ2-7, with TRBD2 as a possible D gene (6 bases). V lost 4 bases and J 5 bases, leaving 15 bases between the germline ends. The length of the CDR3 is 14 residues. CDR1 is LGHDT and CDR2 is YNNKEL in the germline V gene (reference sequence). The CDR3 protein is CASSPTWEVNEQYF. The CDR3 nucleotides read TGTGCCAGCAGCCCCACGTGGGAGGTCAACGAGCAGTACTTC.

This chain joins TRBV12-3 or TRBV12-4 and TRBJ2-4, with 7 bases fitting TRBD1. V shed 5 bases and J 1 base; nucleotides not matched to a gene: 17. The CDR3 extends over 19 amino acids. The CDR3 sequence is CASSPPQGPALGAKNIQYF. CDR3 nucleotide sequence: TGTGCCAGCAGTCCGCCACAGGGGCCGGCTCTGGGGGCCAAAAACATTCAGTACTTC.

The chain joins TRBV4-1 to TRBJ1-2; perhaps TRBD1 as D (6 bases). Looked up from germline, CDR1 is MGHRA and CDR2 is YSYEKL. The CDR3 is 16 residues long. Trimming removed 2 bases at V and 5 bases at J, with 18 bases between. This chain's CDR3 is CASSQSGASLGYGYTF. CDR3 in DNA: TGCGCCAGCAGCCAATCAGGGGCGTCGCTAGGTTATGGCTACACCTTC.

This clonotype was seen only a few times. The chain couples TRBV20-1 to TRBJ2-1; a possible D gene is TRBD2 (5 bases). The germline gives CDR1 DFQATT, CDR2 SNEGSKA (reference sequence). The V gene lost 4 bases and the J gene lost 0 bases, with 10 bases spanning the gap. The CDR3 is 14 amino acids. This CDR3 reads CSATRGASYNEQFF. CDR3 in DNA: TGCAGTGCTACCCGGGGTGCCTCCTACAATGAGCAGTTCTTC.

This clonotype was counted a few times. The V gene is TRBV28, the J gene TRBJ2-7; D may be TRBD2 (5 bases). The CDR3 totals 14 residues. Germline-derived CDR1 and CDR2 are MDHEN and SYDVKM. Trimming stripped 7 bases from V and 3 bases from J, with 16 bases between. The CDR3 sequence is CASTLGGLGYEQYF. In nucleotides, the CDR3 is TGTGCCAGCACCCTAGGTGGACTCGGCTACGAGCAGTACTTC.

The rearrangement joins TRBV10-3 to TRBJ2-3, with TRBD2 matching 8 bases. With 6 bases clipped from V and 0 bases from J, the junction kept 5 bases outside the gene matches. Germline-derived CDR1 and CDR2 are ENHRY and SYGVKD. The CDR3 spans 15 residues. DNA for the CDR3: TGTGCCATCAGGGGGAGCGGGGGAAGCACAGATACGCAGTATTTT. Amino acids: CAIRGSGGSTDTQYF.

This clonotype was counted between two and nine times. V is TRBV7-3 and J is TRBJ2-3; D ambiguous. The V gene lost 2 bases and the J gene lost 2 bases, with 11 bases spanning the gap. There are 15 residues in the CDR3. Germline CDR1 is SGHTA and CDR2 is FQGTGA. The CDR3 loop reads CASSLDGRDTDTQYF. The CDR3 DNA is TGTGCCAGCAGCTTAGATGGCAGAGACACAGATACGCAGTATTTT.

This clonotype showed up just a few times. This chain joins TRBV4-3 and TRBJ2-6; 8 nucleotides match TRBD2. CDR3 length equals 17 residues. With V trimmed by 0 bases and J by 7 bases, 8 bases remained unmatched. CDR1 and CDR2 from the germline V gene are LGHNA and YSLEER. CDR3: CASSQEASGRGANVLTF. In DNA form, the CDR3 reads TGCGCCAGCAGCCAAGAAGCCAGCGGGAGAGGAGCCAACGTCCTGACTTTC.

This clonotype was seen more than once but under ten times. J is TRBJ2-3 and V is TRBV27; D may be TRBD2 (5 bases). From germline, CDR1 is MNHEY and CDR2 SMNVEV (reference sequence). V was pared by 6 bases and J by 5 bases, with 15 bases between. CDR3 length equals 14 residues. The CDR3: CASRGAGPVDTQYF. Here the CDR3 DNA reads TGTGCCAGCAGAGGTGCGGGCCCTGTAGATACGCAGTATTTT.

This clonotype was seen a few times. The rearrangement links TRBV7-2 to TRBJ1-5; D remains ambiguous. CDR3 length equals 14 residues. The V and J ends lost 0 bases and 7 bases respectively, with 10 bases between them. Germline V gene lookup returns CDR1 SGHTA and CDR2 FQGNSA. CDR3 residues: CASSLARQVQPQHF. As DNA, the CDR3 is TGTGCCAGCAGCTTAGCGAGGCAGGTCCAGCCCCAGCATTTT. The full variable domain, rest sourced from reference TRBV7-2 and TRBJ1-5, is GAGVSQSPSNKVTEKGKDVELRCDPISGHTALYWYRQSLGQGLEFLIYFQGNSAPDKSGLPSDRFSAERTGGSVSTLTIQRTQQEDSAVYLCASSLARQVQPQHFGDGTRLSIL.

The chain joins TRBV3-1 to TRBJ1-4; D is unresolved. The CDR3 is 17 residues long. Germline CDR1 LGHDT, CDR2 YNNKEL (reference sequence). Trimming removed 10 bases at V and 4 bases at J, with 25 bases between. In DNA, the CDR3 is TGTGCCATCTGTTTCAGGCTCGGGCCGGTGCTTAATGAAAAACTGTTTTTT. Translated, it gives CAICFRLGPVLNEKLFF. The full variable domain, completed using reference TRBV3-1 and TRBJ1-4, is DTAVSQTPKYLVTQMGNDKSIKCEQNLGHDTMYWYKQDSKKFLKIMFSYNNKELIINETVPNRFSPKSPDKAHLNLHINSLELGDSAVYFCAICFRLGPVLNEKLFFGSGTQLSVL.

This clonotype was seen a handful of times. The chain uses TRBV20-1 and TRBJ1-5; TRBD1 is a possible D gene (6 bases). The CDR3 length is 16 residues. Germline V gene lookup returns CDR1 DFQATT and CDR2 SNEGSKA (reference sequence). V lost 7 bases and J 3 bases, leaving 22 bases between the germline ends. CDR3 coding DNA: TGCAGTGTGCTTATTCCCGACAGGCGATACAATCAGCCCCAGCATTTT. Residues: CSVLIPDRRYNQPQHF.

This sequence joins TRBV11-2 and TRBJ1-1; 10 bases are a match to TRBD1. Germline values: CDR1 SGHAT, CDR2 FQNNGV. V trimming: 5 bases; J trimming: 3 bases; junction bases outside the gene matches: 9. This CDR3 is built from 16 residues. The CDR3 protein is CASSRRQGAKDTEAFF. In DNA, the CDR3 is TGTGCCAGCAGCCGCAGACAGGGGGCTAAGGACACTGAAGCTTTCTTT. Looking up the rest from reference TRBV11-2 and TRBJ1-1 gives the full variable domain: EAGVAQSPRYKIIEKRQSVAFWCNPISGHATLYWYQQILGQGPKLLIQFQNNGVVDDSQLPKDRFSAERLKGVDSTLKIQPAKLEDSAVYLCASSRRQGAKDTEAFFGQGTRLTVV.

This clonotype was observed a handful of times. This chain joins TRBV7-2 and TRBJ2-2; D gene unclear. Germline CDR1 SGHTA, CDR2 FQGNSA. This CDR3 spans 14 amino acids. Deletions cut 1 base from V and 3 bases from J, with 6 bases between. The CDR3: CASSLGGYTGELFF. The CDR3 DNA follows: TGTGCCAGCAGCTTAGGTGGCTACACCGGGGAGCTGTTTTTT.

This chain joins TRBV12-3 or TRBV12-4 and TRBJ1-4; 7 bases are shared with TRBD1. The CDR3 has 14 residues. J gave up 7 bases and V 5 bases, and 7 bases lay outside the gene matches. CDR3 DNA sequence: TGTGCCAGCAGTCCTGGACAGGCGATTGAAAAACTGTTTTTT. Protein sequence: CASSPGQAIEKLFF.

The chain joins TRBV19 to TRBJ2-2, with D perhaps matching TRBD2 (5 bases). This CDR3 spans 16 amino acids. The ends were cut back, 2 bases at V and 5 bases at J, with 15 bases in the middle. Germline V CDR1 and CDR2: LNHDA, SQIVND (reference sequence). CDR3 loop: CASSIYGRATTGELFF. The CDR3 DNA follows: TGTGCCAGTAGTATATACGGGCGGGCGACTACCGGGGAGCTGTTTTTT.

CDR3 in DNA: TGCAGCGCCCGACGGGGTTTTGACACTGAAGCTTTCTTT. Protein: CSARRGFDTEAFF. This chain connects TRBV29-1 to TRBJ1-1; no clear D gene. V was pared by 7 bases and J by 3 bases, with 15 bases between. Germline CDR1 and CDR2: SQVTM and ANQGSEA. There are 13 residues in the CDR3.

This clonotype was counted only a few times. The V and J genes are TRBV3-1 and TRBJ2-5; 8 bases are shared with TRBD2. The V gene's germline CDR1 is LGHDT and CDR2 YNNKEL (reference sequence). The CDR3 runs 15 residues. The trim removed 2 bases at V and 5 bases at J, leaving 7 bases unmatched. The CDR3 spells CASSQTSGPFETQYF. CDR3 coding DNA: TGTGCCAGCAGCCAAACTAGCGGCCCGTTTGAGACCCAGTACTTC.

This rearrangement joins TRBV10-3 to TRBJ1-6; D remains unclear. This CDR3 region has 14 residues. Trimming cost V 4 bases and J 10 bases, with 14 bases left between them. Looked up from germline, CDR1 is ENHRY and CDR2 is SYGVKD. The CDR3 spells CAISVDGGGSPLHF. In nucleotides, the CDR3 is TGTGCCATCAGTGTTGACGGCGGCGGATCACCCCTCCACTTT.